These 2 T cell receptor beta chains originate from one sample sequenced in a study of T cells after posttransplantation cyclophosphamide. TCRdb's table, derived via immunoSEQ multiplex PCR, lists solely in-frame clones and lacks some. This sample has about 24,000 clones, each found more than once. The sample comprised PBMCs. These receptor sequences come from a woman in her 50s in good health, CMV-negative, and a related stem cell transplant donor.

Many counts were recorded for this clone. The gene calls are TRBV6-1 and TRBJ2-5; 11 nucleotides line up with TRBD2. Losses at the gene ends were 4 bases for V and 5 bases for J; bases not matched to a gene: 6. Germline lookup yields CDR1 MNHNS and CDR2 SASEGT. This CDR3 comprises 15 residues. CDR3 nucleotides: TGTGCCAGCAGTGTGCTAGCGGGGGGTATGGAGACCCAGTACTTC. Translated: CASSVLAGGMETQYF.

This clone was recorded many times. The chain employs TRBV5-1 and TRBJ2-1, with TRBD1 matching 7 bases. CDR1 and CDR2 from the germline V gene are SGHRS and YFSETQ. V was clipped by 4 bases and J by 3 bases; unmatched bases: 7. The CDR3 covers 15 residues. CDR3 DNA: TGCGCCAGCAGCGAATCCGGGACAGACTACAATGAGCAGTTCTTC. Protein sequence: CASSESGTDYNEQFF.